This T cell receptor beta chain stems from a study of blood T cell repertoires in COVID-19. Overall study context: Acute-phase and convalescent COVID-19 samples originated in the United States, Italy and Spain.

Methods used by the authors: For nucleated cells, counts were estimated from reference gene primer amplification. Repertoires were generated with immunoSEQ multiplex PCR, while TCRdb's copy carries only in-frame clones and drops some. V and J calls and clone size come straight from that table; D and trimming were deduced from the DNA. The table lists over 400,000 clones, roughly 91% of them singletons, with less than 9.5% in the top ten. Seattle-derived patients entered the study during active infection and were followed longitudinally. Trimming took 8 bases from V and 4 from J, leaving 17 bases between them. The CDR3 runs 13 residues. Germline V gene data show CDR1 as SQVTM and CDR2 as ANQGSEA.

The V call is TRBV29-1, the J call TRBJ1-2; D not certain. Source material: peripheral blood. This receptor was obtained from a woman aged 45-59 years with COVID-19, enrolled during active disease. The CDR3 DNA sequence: TGCAGCATCATCAAACTAGGATCCTATGGCTACACCTTC. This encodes CSIIKLGSYGYTF.